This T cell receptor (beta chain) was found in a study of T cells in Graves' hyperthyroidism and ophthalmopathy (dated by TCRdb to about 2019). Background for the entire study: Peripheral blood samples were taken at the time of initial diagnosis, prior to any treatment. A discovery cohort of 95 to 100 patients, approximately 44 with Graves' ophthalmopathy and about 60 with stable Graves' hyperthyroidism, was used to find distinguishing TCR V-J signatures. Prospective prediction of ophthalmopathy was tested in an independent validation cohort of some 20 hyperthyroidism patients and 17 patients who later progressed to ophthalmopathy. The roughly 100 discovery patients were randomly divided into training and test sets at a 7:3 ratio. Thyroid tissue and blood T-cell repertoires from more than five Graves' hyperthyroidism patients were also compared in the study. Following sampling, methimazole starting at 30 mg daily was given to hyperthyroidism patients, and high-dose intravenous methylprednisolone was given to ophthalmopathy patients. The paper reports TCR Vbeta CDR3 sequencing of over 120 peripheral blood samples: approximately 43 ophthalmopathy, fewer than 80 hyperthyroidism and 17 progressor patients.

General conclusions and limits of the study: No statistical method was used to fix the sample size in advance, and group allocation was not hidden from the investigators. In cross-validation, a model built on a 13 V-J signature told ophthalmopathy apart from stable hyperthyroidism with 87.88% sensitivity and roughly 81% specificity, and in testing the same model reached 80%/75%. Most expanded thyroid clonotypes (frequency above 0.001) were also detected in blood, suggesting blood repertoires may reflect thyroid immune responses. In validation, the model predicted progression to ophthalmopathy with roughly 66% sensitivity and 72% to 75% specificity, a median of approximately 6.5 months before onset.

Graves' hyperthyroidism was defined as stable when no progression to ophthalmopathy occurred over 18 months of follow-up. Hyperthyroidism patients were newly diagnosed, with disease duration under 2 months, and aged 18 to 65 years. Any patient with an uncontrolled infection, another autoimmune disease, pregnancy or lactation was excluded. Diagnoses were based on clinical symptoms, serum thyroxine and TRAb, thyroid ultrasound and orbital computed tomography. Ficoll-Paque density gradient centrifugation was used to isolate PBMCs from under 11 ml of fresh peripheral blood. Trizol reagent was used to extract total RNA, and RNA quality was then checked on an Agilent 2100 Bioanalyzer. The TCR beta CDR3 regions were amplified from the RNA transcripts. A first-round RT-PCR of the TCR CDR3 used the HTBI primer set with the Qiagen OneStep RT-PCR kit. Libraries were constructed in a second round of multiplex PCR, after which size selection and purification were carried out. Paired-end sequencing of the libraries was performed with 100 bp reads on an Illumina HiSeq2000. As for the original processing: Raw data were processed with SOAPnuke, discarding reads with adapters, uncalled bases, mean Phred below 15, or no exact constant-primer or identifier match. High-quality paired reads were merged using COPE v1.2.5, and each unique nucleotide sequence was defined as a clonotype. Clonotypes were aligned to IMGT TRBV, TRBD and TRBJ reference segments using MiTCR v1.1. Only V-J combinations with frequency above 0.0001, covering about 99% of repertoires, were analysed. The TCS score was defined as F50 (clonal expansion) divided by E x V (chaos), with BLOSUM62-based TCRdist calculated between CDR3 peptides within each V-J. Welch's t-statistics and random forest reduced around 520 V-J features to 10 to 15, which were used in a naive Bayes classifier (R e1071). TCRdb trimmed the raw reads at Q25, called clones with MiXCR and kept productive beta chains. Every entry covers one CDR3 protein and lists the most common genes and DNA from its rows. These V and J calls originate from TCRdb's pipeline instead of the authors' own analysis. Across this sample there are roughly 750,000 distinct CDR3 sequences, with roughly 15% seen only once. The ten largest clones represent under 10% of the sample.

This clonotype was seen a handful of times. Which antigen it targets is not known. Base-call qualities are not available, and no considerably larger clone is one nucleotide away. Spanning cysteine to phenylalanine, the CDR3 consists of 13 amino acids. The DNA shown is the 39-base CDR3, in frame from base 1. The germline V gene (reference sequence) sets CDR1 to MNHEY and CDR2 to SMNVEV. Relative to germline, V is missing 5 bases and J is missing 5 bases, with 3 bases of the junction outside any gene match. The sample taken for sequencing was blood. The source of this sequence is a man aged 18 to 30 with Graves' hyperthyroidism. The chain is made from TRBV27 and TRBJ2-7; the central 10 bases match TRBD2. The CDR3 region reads CASSPSGSDEQYF. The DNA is TGTGCCAGCAGTCCTAGCGGGAGCGACGAGCAGTACTTC.